A selection of T cell receptor beta chains follows, all from one sample in a study of CD8+CD57+ T cells in acquired aplastic anemia. TCRdb processed the reads anew with MiXCR; each CDR3 protein has one entry. This sample carries some 140,000 distinct CDR3 sequences, roughly 40% of them seen once, and the ten largest clones take roughly 8.9%. Sequenced sample: sorted CD4+, CD8+, or CD8+CD57+ T cells (not recorded which) from PBMCs. Receptors were obtained from a human donor in good health, serving as a control. Each CDR3 is given with its conserved first and last residue. A D gene is named only where the DNA matches it firmly. The size of a clone is reported for some rows only, either as once, few or many, or as a class for expanded clones.

cdr3_aa	cdr3_nt	v_call	d_call	j_call	clone_size
CANSEKDRLVSTLSSYEQYF	TGTGCCAACAGTGAAAAGGACAGGCTTGTAAGTACCCTGAGCTCCTACGAGCAGTACTTC	TRBV25-1	TRBD1	TRBJ2-7	.
CASSKGQLYNSPLHF	TGTGCCAGCAGCAAAGGACAACTCTATAATTCACCCCTCCACTTT	TRBV9	.	TRBJ1-6	many
CASSSGGGYGYTF	TGTGCCAGCAGTTCCGGGGGCGGATACGGCTACACCTTC	TRBV25-1	.	TRBJ1-2	many
CAWSQAKNIQYF	TGTGCCTGGAGTCAAGCCAAAAACATTCAGTACTTC	TRBV30	.	TRBJ2-4	few
CASRKGYVDGYTF	TGTGCCAGCAGGAAAGGTTATGTAGATGGCTACACCTTC	TRBV2	.	TRBJ1-2	.
CSARVGTGELFF	TGCAGTGCTAGAGTTGGGACCGGGGAGCTGTTTTTT	TRBV20-1	.	TRBJ2-2	many
CASNRQGNSPLHF	TGTGCCAGCAACCGACAGGGGAATTCACCCCTCCACTTT	TRBV7-2	TRBD1	TRBJ1-6	.
CAISGTGVLYEQYF	TGTGCCATCAGTGGGACAGGGGTACTCTACGAGCAGTACTTC	TRBV10-3	TRBD1	TRBJ2-7	many
CASSFGTPPDNEQFF	TGTGCCAGCAGCTTCGGGACCCCCCCGGACAATGAGCAGTTCTTC	TRBV7-7	.	TRBJ2-1	.
CASTLTGGTQYF	TGTGCCAGCACCCTGACAGGGGGGACCCAGTACTTC	TRBV2	TRBD1	TRBJ2-5	.
CASSPWTGSYGYTF	TGTGCCAGCAGTCCATGGACAGGGTCCTATGGCTACACCTTC	TRBV12-3/TRBV12-4	TRBD1	TRBJ1-2	.
CSARKGRHGYTF	TGCAGTGCTAGAAAGGGACGGCATGGCTACACCTTC	TRBV20-1	.	TRBJ1-2	many
CASSPGGRSYEQYF	TGTGCCAGTAGCCCAGGGGGCCGATCCTACGAGCAGTACTTC	TRBV19	TRBD1	TRBJ2-7	.
CASSFGGTPYNSPLHF	TGTGCCAGCAGTTTCGGCGGGACACCATATAATTCACCCCTCCACTTT	TRBV2	.	TRBJ1-6	few
CASRTRGTPANYGYTF	TGTGCCAGTAGGACTAGGGGTACGCCGGCTAACTATGGCTACACCTTC	TRBV19	.	TRBJ1-2	.
CATSDVAGGEGYEQYF	TGTGCCACCAGTGATGTAGCGGGGGGCGAAGGGTACGAGCAGTACTTC	TRBV24-1	TRBD2	TRBJ2-7	.
CASSLQGRKETQYF	TGTGCCAGCAGCTTACAGGGGAGAAAGGAGACCCAGTACTTC	TRBV7-9	.	TRBJ2-5	many
CSATDGRAIDTQYF	TGCAGTGCTACTGACGGGAGGGCAATAGATACGCAGTATTTT	TRBV20-1	TRBD2	TRBJ2-3	.
CASSYSAGAYEQYF	TGTGCCAGCAGTTACTCAGCGGGGGCGTACGAGCAGTACTTC	TRBV6-5	TRBD2	TRBJ2-7	many
CASISAVPRDSPLHF	TGTGCCAGCATTTCAGCGGTCCCGAGGGATTCACCCCTCCACTTT	TRBV28	.	TRBJ1-6	many
CSVQLAEGYNEQFF	TGCAGCGTGCAACTAGCGGAAGGCTACAATGAGCAGTTCTTC	TRBV29-1	TRBD2	TRBJ2-1	.
CASSEAEAQRGQPQHF	TGTGCCAGCAGTGAAGCGGAGGCCCAGCGGGGTCAGCCCCAGCATTTT	TRBV6-1	.	TRBJ1-5	many
CASSGPGTDYEKLFF	TGTGCCAGCAGTGGACCTGGGACAGACTATGAGAAACTGTTTTTT	TRBV25-1	TRBD1	TRBJ1-4	few